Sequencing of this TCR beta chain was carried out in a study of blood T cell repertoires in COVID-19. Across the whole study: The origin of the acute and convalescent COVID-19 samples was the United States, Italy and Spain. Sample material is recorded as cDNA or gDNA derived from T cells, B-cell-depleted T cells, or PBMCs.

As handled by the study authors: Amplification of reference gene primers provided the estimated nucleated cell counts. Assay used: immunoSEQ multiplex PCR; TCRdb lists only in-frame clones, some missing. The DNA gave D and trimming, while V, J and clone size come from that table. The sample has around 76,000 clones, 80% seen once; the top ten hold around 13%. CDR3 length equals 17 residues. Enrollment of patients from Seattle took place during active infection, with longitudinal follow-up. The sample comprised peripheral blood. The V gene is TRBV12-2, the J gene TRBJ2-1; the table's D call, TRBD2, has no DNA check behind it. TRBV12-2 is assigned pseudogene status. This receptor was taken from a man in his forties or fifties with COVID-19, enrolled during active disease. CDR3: CASRLEVPSGRLNEQFF. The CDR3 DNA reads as TGTGCAAGTCGCTTAGAGGTTCCCAGCGGGAGACTCAATGAGCAGTTCTTC.